The entry below describes one T cell receptor beta chain. Source study methods: Counts of nucleated cells, estimated from reference gene primer amplification, were obtained. Generated by immunoSEQ multiplex PCR, the TCRdb table keeps only in-frame clones and is missing some. For V, J and clone size, that table is used; D and trimming come from the DNA. The sample yields 220,000 or so clones, about 85% seen once. The data were obtained in a study of blood T cell repertoires in COVID-19. Across the whole study: Sites across the United States, Italy and Spain contributed samples from acute and convalescent COVID-19. PBMCs, B-cell-depleted T cells, or T cells provided the cDNA or gDNA that made up the material.

Seattle-derived patients entered the study during active infection and were followed longitudinally. The clonotype originates from a woman aged 45-65 years with COVID-19, enrolled during active disease. Sample: peripheral blood.

CDR3 bases: TGTGCCAGCAGTAGGGGGACGACAGGTTACAATGAGCAGTTCTTC. Translation: CASSRGTTGYNEQFF. This chain joins TRBV27 and TRBJ2-1; perhaps TRBD1 as D (6 bases). Germline CDR1 reads MNHEY; CDR2 reads SMNVEV (reference sequence). The CDR3 has 15 amino acids. With 5 bases removed from V and 4 bases from J, the gap between germline ends came to 15 bases.